The clone carrying this T cell receptor beta chain was observed a few times. After removal of 4 bases from V and 7 bases from J, the junction contained 10 bases not matched to a gene. Per the germline V gene, CDR1 is SGHNT and CDR2 is YYREEE (reference sequence). The CDR3 is 17 amino acids. This sample is drawn from a study of cytomegalovirus exposure and HLA in healthy donors. PCR used 60 Vbeta primers and 13 Jbeta primers. Libraries were prepared by immunoSEQ multiplex PCR; TCRdb keeps only in-frame clonotypes and omits some of them. The sample lists 210,000 or so clones, around 76% seen once, with under 0.8% in the top ten.

V usage is TRBV5-4 and J usage is TRBJ2-2; 13 nucleotides align to TRBD2. What was sequenced was PBMCs. The TCR was taken from a man between 18 and 29 years old in good health and CMV-seronegative. The CDR3 nucleotides read TGTGCCAGCAGCATCCCGGGACTAGCGGGATCGGGCGGGGAGCTGTTTTTT. It encodes CASSIPGLAGSGGELFF.